Given below is one T cell receptor beta chain in context. What antigen it recognizes has not been identified. No much larger clone is present one base from it, and per-base qualities are unavailable. The method was the immunoSEQ multiplex PCR assay. This immuneACCESS table, as held by TCRdb, lists in-frame sequences with V and J called but not all clones. Of the missing ones, under half trace to an unresolved V gene in checked studies; the others have no known cause. The sample records more than 65,000 clones, roughly 92% of which are singletons. The ten largest clonotypes hold over 0.35% of the sample. The germline V gene encodes CDR1 SQVTM and CDR2 ANQGSEA. CDR3 length: 12 amino acids, cysteine to phenylalanine. Here the CDR3 DNA is all that survives: 36 bases in frame from base 1. V lost 7 bases and J lost 4 bases; the stretch between them is 13 bases long. The data originate from a study of technical replicates of blood from a handful of donors (dated by TCRdb to 2017 to 2019).

The chain is assembled from TRBV29-1 and TRBJ1-2, with the D gene too uncertain to name. Sequencing used T cells isolated from PBMCs. The TCR originated in a human donor in good health. The DNA is as follows: TGCAGCGCCGAAGCCATGCTCTATGGCTACACCTTC. Its protein product is CSAEAMLYGYTF.